This T cell receptor beta chain is from a study of cytomegalovirus exposure and HLA in healthy donors. Study details: An early data release held 79 million or so unique TCRs from HLA-typed donors.

The length of the CDR3 is 17 residues. Between the trimmed V and J ends, which lost 0 bases and 4 bases, there was a span of 19 bases. Germline values: CDR1 SGHRS, CDR2 YFSETQ. Study results and caveats: A later analysis found TCR association rates differed by HLA locus, highest for DRB1 and lowest for HLA-C. In an earlier analysis, most TCR beta V segments were productive about 90% or about 30% of the time. Across donors, sequencing depth was assumed by presence/absence analyses to be roughly uniform.

As concerns this clone: Its target is unknown.

Primers included in the PCR were 60 Vbeta and 13 Jbeta primers. Assay: immunoSEQ multiplex PCR; the TCRdb copy retains only in-frame clones and omits some. The sample holds more than 100,000 clones, around 66% seen once. The material sequenced was PBMCs. The receptor's source is a woman aged 35 to 49 in good health and CMV-seropositive. V is TRBV5-1 and J is TRBJ2-5; perhaps TRBD2 as D (7 bases). The CDR3 DNA reads TGCGCCAGCAGCTTGGGGTCGGGGGGCGGCTCGCGAGAGACCCAGTACTTC. Translated: CASSLGSGGGSRETQYF.